These 10 T cell receptor beta chains originate from one sample sequenced in a study of early T cells in non-severe SARS-CoV-2 infection. One entry per CDR3 protein results from TCRdb running MiXCR on the 5' RACE reads. The sample records roughly 81,000 distinct CDR3 sequences, around an eighth being singletons. The sample taken for sequencing was whole blood. These receptors all stem from an adult who was a healthcare worker with PCR-confirmed SARS-CoV-2 infection or an uninfected control (not recorded which).

This clonotype showed up just a few times. Mismatch with germline at one junction end may stem from a read error. This rearrangement joins TRBV7-3 to TRBJ2-7; 13 bases fit TRBD2. Germline-derived CDR1 and CDR2 are SGHTA and FQGTGA. The CDR3 runs 15 residues. The CDR3 DNA follows: TGTGTCAGCAGCTTACTAGCGGGAGGGTGGTACGAGCAGTACTTC. Amino acid sequence: CVSSLLAGGWYEQYF.

V is TRBV14 and J is TRBJ2-1, with 8 bases that match TRBD2. The CDR3 has 17 residues. The J segment lost 0 bases and the V segment lost 3 bases, leaving 7 bases of the junction unmatched. The V gene's germline CDR1 is SGHDN and CDR2 FVKESK. The CDR3 loop is CASSHRGLAYSYNEQFF. In DNA form, the CDR3 reads TGTGCCAGCAGCCATCGCGGACTAGCCTACTCCTACAATGAGCAGTTCTTC.

The table lists this clonotype with a few counts. The genes are TRBV2 and TRBJ2-1; TRBD1 is a possible D gene (5 bases). V was shortened by 4 bases and J by 7 bases, with 11 bases between the two germline ends. Germline assignment: CDR1 SNHLY and CDR2 FYNNEI. The CDR3 extends over 13 amino acids. The CDR3, as DNA: TGTGCCAGCAGTGGGGGCGGCAGTAATGAGCAGTTCTTC. Amino acids: CASSGGGSNEQFF.

This clonotype was detected many times. The genes are TRBV27 and TRBJ2-7; D remains ambiguous. The V end lost 2 bases, the J end lost 4 bases, and 15 bases lay between the germline ends. The CDR3 sequence is 15 residues long. In germline, CDR1 is MNHEY, CDR2 SMNVEV (reference sequence). The CDR3 here is CASSLTGASNYEQYF. CDR3 DNA sequence: TGTGCCAGCAGTTTAACGGGTGCCAGTAATTACGAGCAGTACTTC.

This clonotype has a handful of counts. V is TRBV20-1 and J is TRBJ2-1; 8 nucleotides align to TRBD2. V shed 0 bases, J shed 6 bases, and the junction held 4 bases outside the gene matches. CDR1 and CDR2 from the germline V gene are DFQATT and SNEGSKA (reference sequence). This CDR3 has 14 amino acids. The chain's CDR3 is CSARDRGGGNEQFF. Written as DNA, the CDR3 is TGCAGTGCTAGAGACCGGGGGGGTGGCAATGAGCAGTTCTTC.

The chain has TRBV20-1 and TRBJ1-2; maybe TRBD1 (5 bases). V lost 5 bases to trimming and J lost 9 bases, with 16 bases between them. CDR3 length: 12 residues. CDR1 and CDR2 (germline): DFQATT, SNEGSKA (reference sequence). The CDR3 DNA reads TGCAGTGCTTCCCTGACAGTCCTCCGCTACACCTTC. Its translation is CSASLTVLRYTF.

In this sample, this clonotype turned up many times. This chain uses TRBV29-1 with TRBJ1-1; 9 bases map to TRBD1. V was pared by 6 bases and J by 0 bases, with 8 bases of the junction left unmatched. The CDR3 contains 15 residues. In germline, CDR1 is SQVTM, CDR2 ANQGSEA. This CDR3 is CSVGSGQGMNTEAFF. CDR3 nucleotide sequence: TGCAGCGTAGGTTCGGGACAGGGAATGAACACTGAAGCTTTCTTT.

This clonotype was observed many times. The chain carries TRBV5-1 and TRBJ1-2; the D gene is possibly TRBD1 (5 bases). The V gene lost 2 bases and the J gene lost 3 bases, with 11 bases spanning the gap. The CDR3 contains 14 residues. CDR1 is SGHRS, CDR2 YFSETQ, per germline. The chain's CDR3 is CASSLDIGDYGYTF. In DNA, the CDR3 is TGCGCCAGCAGCTTAGACATAGGGGACTATGGCTACACCTTC.

The genes are TRBV28 and TRBJ2-3; D may correspond to TRBD1 or TRBD2 (6 bases each). V lost 7 bases and J lost 1, with 12 bases in between. This CDR3 region has 14 residues. The germline gives CDR1 MDHEN, CDR2 SYDVKM. The CDR3 protein is CASKGGGGTDTQYF. Written as DNA, the CDR3 is TGTGCCAGCAAGGGGGGCGGGGGCACAGATACGCAGTATTTT.

This chain uses TRBV11-2 with TRBJ1-2; TRBD1 agrees at 10 bases. V shed 5 bases and J 4 bases; nucleotides not matched to a gene: 10. The CDR3 consists of 16 residues. The V gene's germline CDR1 is SGHAT and CDR2 FQNNGV. CDR3 in amino acids: CASSTRQGAGGYGYTF. The CDR3 DNA is TGTGCCAGCAGCACCCGACAGGGGGCAGGGGGCTATGGCTACACCTTC.